Listed below are T cell receptor beta chains from one sample, sequenced in a study of low-dose radiotherapy and immunotherapy resistance in tumors. TCRdb passed the reads through MiXCR, listing each CDR3 protein once. Of 100,000 or so distinct CDR3 sequences detected, just under 9.5% appear once; the ten largest clones hold 1%. Sequenced here: PBMCs, sampled before treatment. The receptor set was obtained from a male donor with prostate cancer. Both conserved end residues are part of each CDR3. A D gene is named only where the DNA matches it firmly. A clone size is listed for some rows: how often the clone was seen (once, few, many), or a class if it is expanded.

TRBD2 TRBJ2-7 TRBV6-8 few TGTGCCAGCAGTTACCGAGCGGGAGGCGAGCAGTACTTC CASSYRAGGEQYF
TRBD2 TRBJ2-1 TRBV5-1 . TGCGCCAGCAGCAGCGGGACTAGCGGCACCTACAATGAGCAGTTCTTC CASSSGTSGTYNEQFF
TRBD1 TRBJ1-1 TRBV18 many TGTGCCAGCTCACCCGGTGGACAGGGTTTGAACACTGAAGCTTTCTTT CASSPGGQGLNTEAFF
. TRBJ2-1 TRBV4-1 many TGCGCCAGCAGCGGTGGACTGTTGGGTGAGCAGTTCTTC CASSGGLLGEQFF
. TRBJ2-7 TRBV10-3 many TGTGCCATCAGTGAGGGGGAACCCTACGAGCAGTACTTC CAISEGEPYEQYF
TRBD2 TRBJ2-2 TRBV12-3/TRBV12-4 many TGTGCCAGCAGTTTACGGGAGGCCGGGGAGCTGTTTTTT CASSLREAGELFF
. TRBJ2-7 TRBV28 many TGTGCCAGCAGACCAGCAGGTCAGAACTACTACGAGCAGTACTTC CASRPAGQNYYEQYF
. TRBJ2-7 TRBV29-1 many TGCAGCGTTGAAGAAAATGTGAGCGAGCAGTACTTC CSVEENVSEQYF
. TRBJ2-1 TRBV10-1 many TGCGCCAGCAGTGAGTCGGCGGGCGATGAGCAGTTCTTC CASSESAGDEQFF
TRBD1 TRBJ2-7 TRBV28 many TGTGCCAGCAGGATTGGGACAGGTACCTACGAGCAGTACTTC CASRIGTGTYEQYF
. TRBJ2-3 TRBV28 many TGTGCCAGCAGTTTACTCGGGCCCCCACCAGATACGCAGTATTTT CASSLLGPPPDTQYF
. TRBJ1-6 TRBV4-1 many TGCGCCAGCAGCCAAGAAAATTCACCCCTCCACTTT CASSQENSPLHF
. TRBJ2-7 TRBV7-2 many TGTGCCAGCAGCAGGATCCGGGGCCAGAGCGAGCAGTACTTC CASSRIRGQSEQYF
. TRBJ1-3 TRBV19 many TGTGCCAGTGGGGGATCTGGAAACACCATATATTTT CASGGSGNTIYF
. TRBJ1-3 TRBV13 . TGTGCCAGCAGCTTCCTAGACAGACGCCACGGAAACACCATATATTTT CASSFLDRRHGNTIYF
TRBD2 TRBJ2-7 TRBV7-2 many TGTGCCAGCAGACCAACTAGCGGGGCGTCCTACGAGCAGTACTTC CASRPTSGASYEQYF
TRBD2 TRBJ2-7 TRBV6-2/TRBV6-3 many TGTGCCAGCAGTAGGACTAGCGGGCCGACCTACGAGCAGTACTTC CASSRTSGPTYEQYF
. TRBJ2-1 TRBV12-3/TRBV12-4 many TGTGCCAGCAGTTTAGAGGTTTACAATGAGCAGTTCTTC CASSLEVYNEQFF
TRBD2 TRBJ2-1 TRBV7-9 many TGTGCCAGCAGCTTAGCCGGACTAGCGGGACTCAAACAGTTCTTC CASSLAGLAGLKQFF
. TRBJ2-1 TRBV29-1 many TGCAGCGTTGACCCCTACGGATACAATGAGCAGTTCTTC CSVDPYGYNEQFF
TRBD2 TRBJ2-2 TRBV6-2/TRBV6-3 many TGTGCCAGCAGAAGCGGGGGTCGGGAGCTGTTTTTT CASRSGGRELFF
TRBD1 TRBJ2-7 TRBV29-1 many TGCAGCGTTGAAGGGGACAGCAGCTACGAGCAGTACTTC CSVEGDSSYEQYF
. TRBJ2-2 TRBV7-2 many TGTGCCAGCAGCTTAGTCCGGGGCACCGGGGAGCTGTTTTTT CASSLVRGTGELFF
. TRBJ2-1 TRBV7-9 many TGTGCCAGCACCGCGGGATTGTTC CASTAGLF
TRBD2 TRBJ2-5 TRBV6-2/TRBV6-3 many TGTGCCAGCAGTTACTCGACTAGCGGGCAAGAGACCCAGTACTTC CASSYSTSGQETQYF
. TRBJ2-1 TRBV7-2 . TGTGCCAGCAGTCCCCGAACAGGGATACAGTTCTTC CASSPRTGIQFF
TRBD2 TRBJ2-7 TRBV5-1 many TGCGCCAGCAGCCCCCGGACCGGGAGGAACACCTACGAGCAGTACTTC CASSPRTGRNTYEQYF
TRBD1 TRBJ2-1 TRBV20-1 many TGCAGTGCTACCGGGACAGGCTATAGTGAGCAGTTCTTC CSATGTGYSEQFF
. TRBJ1-1 TRBV7-8 . TGTGCCAGCAGTTTCCAGAGGAACACTGAAGCTTTCTTT CASSFQRNTEAFF